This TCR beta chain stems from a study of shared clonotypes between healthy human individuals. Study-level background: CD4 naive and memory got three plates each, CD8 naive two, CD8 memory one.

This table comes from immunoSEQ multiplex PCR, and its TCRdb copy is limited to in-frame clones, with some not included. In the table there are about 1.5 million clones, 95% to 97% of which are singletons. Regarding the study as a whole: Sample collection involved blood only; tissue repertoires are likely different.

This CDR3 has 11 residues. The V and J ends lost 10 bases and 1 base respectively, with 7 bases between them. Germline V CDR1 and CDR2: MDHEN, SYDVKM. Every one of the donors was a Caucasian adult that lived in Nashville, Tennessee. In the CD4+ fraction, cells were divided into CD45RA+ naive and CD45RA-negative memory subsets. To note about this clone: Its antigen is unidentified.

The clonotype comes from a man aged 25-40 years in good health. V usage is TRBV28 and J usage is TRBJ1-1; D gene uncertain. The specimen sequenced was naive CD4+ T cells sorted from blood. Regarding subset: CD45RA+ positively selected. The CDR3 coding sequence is TGTGCCACCTGGTGGAACACTGAAGCTTTCTTT. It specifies CATWWNTEAFF. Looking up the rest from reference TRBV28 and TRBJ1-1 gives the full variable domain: DVKVTQSSRYLVKRTGEKVFLECVQDMDHENMFWYRQDPGLGLRLIYFSYDVKMKEKGDIPEGYSVSREKKERFSLILESASTNQTSMYLCATWWNTEAFFGQGTRLTVV.